This T cell receptor beta chain came from a study of T cell responses to AZD1222 COVID-19 vaccine. This clone has only one observation. Clones were sequenced by immunoSEQ multiplex PCR, and TCRdb holds only the in-frame ones, with some missing. The sample yields around 80,000 clones, approximately 90% seen once. Germline CDR1 MNHEY, CDR2 SVGAGI. Trimming took 6 bases from V and 0 from J, leaving 11 bases between them. The CDR3 length is 15 residues. The V call is TRBV6-5, the J call TRBJ1-4; D unclear. This sample comprised peripheral blood, obtained 28 days after the second AZD1222 dose. This clonotype was obtained from an adult who received the AZD1222 COVID-19 vaccine. CDR3 region: CASRPYPATNEKLFF. The CDR3 DNA sequence: TGTGCCAGCAGACCTTATCCGGCAACTAATGAAAAACTGTTTTTT.